The TCR beta chain under discussion was sequenced for a study of response to subunit inactivated influenza vaccine. The germline CDR1 and CDR2 sequences are SGHRS and YFSETQ. The CDR3 totals 14 residues. Trimming took 0 bases from V and 5 from J; bases not matched to a gene: 3. TCRdb passed the RT-PCR reads through MiXCR, listing each CDR3 protein once. The sample contains around 710,000 distinct CDR3 sequences, 11% to 15% of which appear only once. V is TRBV5-1 and J is TRBJ1-1, with 8 positions matching TRBD1. Specimen: PBMCs from blood, collected 14 to 15 days before vaccination. The sequence was collected from a man aged 45-60 years who received an inactivated influenza vaccine. CDR3 in amino acids: CASSLVTGGTEAFF. The DNA for the CDR3 is TGCGCCAGCAGCTTGGTTACAGGGGGGACTGAAGCTTTCTTT.